What follows are 27 T cell receptor beta chains derived from one specimen sequenced in a study of beta chain features in type 1 diabetes. Since all of the isolated RNA was reverse transcribed, expressed TCRB transcripts were what got sequenced. TCRdb's copy holds only in-frame clones and misses some; the assay was immunoSEQ multiplex PCR. In the table there are about 340,000 clones, around 8% of which are singletons. What was sequenced was central memory CD4+ T cells from blood. Source of these receptors: a woman under 30 in good health.

The J gene is TRBJ1-1, the V gene TRBV21-1. TRBV21-1 is a listed pseudogene. This CDR3 region has 11 residues. The CDR3 DNA sequence: TGTGCCAGCAGCAAAAACCCGGAAGCTTTCTTT. This encodes CASSKNPEAFF.

Remarks on this clone: A much larger clone differs by one base, so this may be a read error. V is TRBV2 and J is TRBJ1-1; D gene uncertain. Germline CDR1 reads SNHLY; CDR2 reads FYNNEI. The CDR3 runs to 13 residues. Trimming shortened V by 3 bases and J by 0 bases, and 5 bases separated the two germline ends. DNA of the CDR3: TGTGCCAGCAGTGATTGGGTGAACACTGAAGCTTTCTTT. Protein product: CASSDWVNTEAFF.

The table lists this clone with many counts. V and J are TRBV10-3 and TRBJ2-7, with a possible D match to TRBD1 (6 bases). The CDR3 has 14 amino acids. The ends were cut back, 3 bases at V and 0 bases at J, with 9 bases in the middle. Germline CDR1 is ENHRY and CDR2 is SYGVKD. CDR3 nucleotide sequence: TGTGCCATCAGTGACAGGGGAGTCTCCTACGAGCAGTACTTC. Its protein product is CAISDRGVSYEQYF.

V and J are TRBV7-9 and TRBJ2-7, with unresolved D. The V gene's germline CDR1 is SEHNR and CDR2 FQNEAQ (reference sequence). The V end was cut by 5 bases, the J end by 0 bases, with 11 bases between. The CDR3 is 14 amino acids. The CDR3 reads CASSPRDNSYEQYF. CDR3 DNA: TGTGCCAGCAGCCCAAGAGACAACTCCTACGAGCAGTACTTC.

As DNA, the CDR3 is TGTGCTAGTGGTTTGGCACAGGGGACTGAAGCTTTCTTT. Its protein product is CASGLAQGTEAFF. The chain combines TRBV12-5 with TRBJ1-1; the match to TRBD1 covers 7 bases. From germline, CDR1 is LGHNT and CDR2 FRNRAP. V lost 1 base to trimming and J lost 5 bases; unmatched junction nucleotides: 1. The CDR3 totals 13 residues.

This clone was seen a few times. The chain is built from TRBV6-6 and TRBJ2-5; 9 bases fit TRBD2. The germline gives CDR1 MNHNY, CDR2 SVGAGI (reference sequence). The V segment lost 2 bases and the J segment 5 bases; nucleotides outside the gene matches: 6. The CDR3 contains 15 residues. For the CDR3, the DNA is TGTGCCAGCAGTTACGACGCGGGAGGGCTCGAGACCCAGTACTTC. It is translated as CASSYDAGGLETQYF.

The genes are TRBV4-1 and TRBJ2-7, with D hard to call. CDR1 and CDR2 from the germline V gene are MGHRA and YSYEKL. The CDR3 loop spans 13 amino acids. V lost 3 bases to trimming and J lost 0 bases, with 6 bases between them. CDR3 protein: CASSHVDSYEQYF. The CDR3 DNA reads TGCGCCAGCAGCCATGTCGACTCCTACGAGCAGTACTTC.

This clone occurred a few times. V is TRBV5-8 and J is TRBJ1-4, with D perhaps TRBD1 (5 bases). The length of the CDR3 is 15 residues. Germline-derived CDR1 and CDR2 are SGHTS and YDEGEE. Trimming took off 6 bases at V and 5 bases at J, with 17 bases between the two ends. In DNA form, the CDR3 reads TGTGCCAGCACCCCGTCTGGGGCTTTGAATGAAAAACTGTTTTTT. This sequence encodes CASTPSGALNEKLFF. Supplemented by reference TRBV5-8 and TRBJ1-4, the full variable domain reads EAGVTQSPTHLIKTRGQQATLRCSPISGHTSVYWYQQALGLGLQFLLWYDEGEERNRGNFPPRFSGRQFPNYSSELNVNALELEDSALYLCASTPSGALNEKLFFGSGTQLSVL.

The sample holds a few counts of this clone. The chain couples TRBV4-3 to TRBJ1-2, with 9 bases that match TRBD1. The CDR3 consists of 14 residues. V was pared by 0 bases and J by 5 bases, with 1 base of the junction left unmatched. Germline loops: CDR1 LGHNA, CDR2 YSLEER. The CDR3 reads CASSQEGQGYGYTF. In DNA form, the CDR3 reads TGCGCCAGCAGCCAAGAGGGACAGGGATATGGCTACACCTTC.

This clone was seen only a few times. V usage is TRBV5-1 and J usage is TRBJ2-1; D is perhaps TRBD1 or TRBD2 (6 bases each). This CDR3 is 16 amino acids long. V lost 4 bases, J lost 8 bases, and 22 bases lay in between. Per germline, CDR1 SGHRS and CDR2 YFSETQ. The CDR3 DNA reads as TGCGCCAGCAGCATAACAGGGAGGACGGGCGCCGATGAGCAGTTCTTC. This encodes CASSITGRTGADEQFF. Using reference TRBV5-1 and TRBJ2-1 for the parts outside the CDR3, the full variable domain is KAGVTQTPRYLIKTRGQQVTLSCSPISGHRSVSWYQQTPGQGLQFLFEYFSETQRNKGNFPGRFSGRQFSNSRSEMNVSTLELGDSALYLCASSITGRTGADEQFFGPGTRLTVL.

This chain joins TRBV7-2 and TRBJ2-1, with no clear D. Germline values: CDR1 SGHTA, CDR2 FQGNSA. CDR3 length: 15 amino acids. Trimming shortened V by 5 bases and J by 3 bases, and 14 bases separated the two germline ends. This CDR3 is CASSLNAPYYNEQFF. In DNA form, the CDR3 reads TGTGCCAGCAGCCTAAACGCCCCTTACTACAATGAGCAGTTCTTC.

This clone occurred many times. The chain is built from TRBV7-6 and TRBJ2-1; D gene unclear. CDR1 SGHVS and CDR2 FNYEAQ come from the germline V gene. The CDR3 extends over 15 amino acids. The V gene lost 1 base and the J gene lost 0 bases, with 7 bases spanning the gap. The CDR3 DNA follows: TGTGCCAGCAGCTTAGTAGATGGCTCCTACAATGAGCAGTTCTTC. Translated, it gives CASSLVDGSYNEQFF.

This clone occurred a few times. The genes are TRBV7-6 and TRBJ2-3; D is unclear. The CDR3 runs to 13 residues. The V end was cut by 2 bases, the J end by 4 bases, with 7 bases between. Germline values: CDR1 SGHVS, CDR2 FNYEAQ. As DNA, the CDR3 is TGTGCCAGCAGCTTAACAATGGCAGATACGCAGTATTTT. This codes for CASSLTMADTQYF.

Only a few counts were recorded for this clone. This chain links TRBV10-3 with TRBJ2-3; a weak D match, TRBD2 (6 bases). Germline CDR1 and CDR2: ENHRY and SYGVKD. Deletions cut 9 bases from V and 0 bases from J, with 16 bases between. This CDR3 has 15 amino acids. DNA of the CDR3: TGTGCCATGGCCCATGGAGGGACTAGCACAGATACGCAGTATTTT. Its protein is CAMAHGGTSTDTQYF.

This clone has a handful of counts. The rearrangement links TRBV7-8 to TRBJ2-5; the D is unclear. The CDR3 has 15 amino acids. Germline V CDR1 and CDR2: SGHVS, FQNEAQ. The V gene lost 1 base and the J gene lost 2 bases, with 11 bases spanning the gap. In nucleotides, the CDR3 is TGTGCCAGCAGCTTAGGGAGTCTCTTTCAAGAGACCCAGTACTTC. It specifies CASSLGSLFQETQYF.

In this sample, this clone turned up many times. V gene TRBV28 combines with J gene TRBJ2-7; a possible D gene is TRBD2 (6 bases). Per the germline V gene, CDR1 is MDHEN and CDR2 is SYDVKM. Trimming removed 8 bases at V and 6 bases at J, with 17 bases between. CDR3 length: 13 residues. CDR3 in amino acids: CASGGFGVAEQYF. CDR3 in DNA: TGTGCCAGCGGAGGGTTTGGAGTGGCCGAGCAGTACTTC.

The sample holds many counts of this clone. The chain employs TRBV7-8 and TRBJ1-4; 8 positions agree with TRBD1. CDR1 is SGHVS, CDR2 FQNEAQ, per germline. This CDR3 region has 14 residues. J gave up 7 bases and V 6 bases, and 7 bases lay outside the gene matches. CDR3 protein: CASSPRTGREKLFF. As DNA, the CDR3 is TGTGCCAGCAGTCCCAGGACAGGGCGTGAAAAACTGTTTTTT.

V and J are TRBV18 and TRBJ2-1; 9 bases align to TRBD1. J lost 8 bases, V lost 3 bases, and 5 bases had no gene match. Germline V gives CDR1 KGHSH, CDR2 LQKENI. The CDR3 sequence is 14 residues long. Here the CDR3 reads CASSPGQGLDEQFF. CDR3 sequence (DNA): TGTGCCAGCTCACCCGGACAGGGGCTCGATGAGCAGTTCTTC.

This rearrangement joins TRBV19 to TRBJ2-3, with a weak D call TRBD2 (5 bases). Between the trimmed V and J ends, which lost 3 bases and 2 bases, there was a span of 12 bases. CDR1 is LNHDA and CDR2 is SQIVND in the germline V gene (reference sequence). The CDR3 sequence is 15 residues long. The CDR3 spells CASSIKRAVTDTQYF. Here the CDR3 DNA reads TGTGCCAGTAGTATCAAGAGGGCGGTCACAGATACGCAGTATTTT.

This clone was observed at least ten times. The rearrangement links TRBV28 to TRBJ1-1; TRBD1 is a possible D gene (6 bases). V lost 2 bases to trimming and J lost 8 bases, with 9 bases between them. This CDR3 has 12 amino acids. Looked up from germline, CDR1 is MDHEN and CDR2 is SYDVKM. The DNA of the CDR3 is TGTGCCAGCAGTTTAACAGGACAGGAAGCTTTCTTT. As protein: CASSLTGQEAFF.

J is TRBJ2-1 and V is TRBV29-1, with TRBD2 matching 9 bases. The CDR3 contains 15 residues. Unmatched junction bases numbered 6, after V lost 4 bases and J lost 2 bases. Germline CDR1 and CDR2: SQVTM and ANQGSEA. CDR3 residues: CSVGGASGAYNEQFF. CDR3 in DNA: TGCAGCGTTGGCGGGGCTAGCGGGGCCTACAATGAGCAGTTCTTC.

This chain links TRBV4-3 with TRBJ1-1; no reliable D call. Trimming pared 2 bases from V and 2 bases from J, leaving 15 bases between. Germline V gene lookup returns CDR1 LGHNA and CDR2 YSLEER. The CDR3 is 16 amino acids. The CDR3 DNA reads as TGCGCCAGCAGCCAACAACCCCGGACGGTAAACACTGAAGCTTTCTTT. It specifies CASSQQPRTVNTEAFF.

This clone was recorded many times. V is TRBV7-2 and J is TRBJ2-5; a possible D gene is TRBD2 (6 bases). This CDR3 has 13 amino acids. Trimming shortened V by 5 bases and J by 7 bases, and 14 bases separated the two germline ends. CDR1 and CDR2 from the germline V gene are SGHTA and FQGNSA. The CDR3 bases are TGTGCCAGCAGCGACCGAGGTAGCGGGACCCAGTACTTC. Residues: CASSDRGSGTQYF.

There are a few counts of this clone. The chain couples TRBV29-1 to TRBJ2-5; a possible D gene is TRBD2 (5 bases). V dropped 8 bases and J dropped 0 bases, with 19 bases sitting between them. The CDR3 runs to 15 residues. The germline V gene encodes CDR1 SQVTM and CDR2 ANQGSEA. The CDR3 loop is CSCRSPGKNQETQYF. The CDR3 region has the DNA TGCAGCTGTCGAAGTCCGGGAAAGAACCAAGAGACCCAGTACTTC.

The V and J genes are TRBV6-1 and TRBJ2-3, with 9 bases lining up with TRBD2. The V gene end was trimmed by 6 bases and the J gene end by 0 bases; junction bases not matched to a gene: 1. The CDR3 is 14 residues long. The V gene's germline CDR1 is MNHNS and CDR2 SASEGT. The CDR3 sequence: CASRTSGSTDTQYF. In DNA form, the CDR3 reads TGTGCCAGCAGGACTAGCGGAAGCACAGATACGCAGTATTTT.

J is TRBJ2-7 and V is TRBV29-1, with 11 bases lining up with TRBD1. V was clipped by 8 bases and J by 7 bases; unmatched bases: 10. Germline CDR1 is SQVTM and CDR2 is ANQGSEA. CDR3 length: 13 amino acids. The CDR3 DNA follows: TGCAGCTCCACCGGGACAGGGGGAAAGGAGCAGTACTTC. Its translation is CSSTGTGGKEQYF.

This clone was detected a few times. The genes are TRBV15 and TRBJ1-2, with D possibly TRBD1 on 5 matching bases. Trimming took off 2 bases at V and 4 bases at J, with 17 bases between the two ends. The CDR3 consists of 16 residues. Germline CDR1 reads LNHNV; CDR2 reads YYDKDF (reference sequence). This CDR3 reads CATSRSFGTEAYGYTF. In nucleotides, the CDR3 is TGTGCCACCAGCAGATCCTTTGGGACGGAGGCCTATGGCTACACCTTC.